This T cell receptor beta chain was profiled in a study of T cell responses to AZD1222 COVID-19 vaccine. Pooling of second doses given at about 4 or about 12 weeks was done. The study, taken as a whole, reports: Reports indicate that nearly half of spike-specific TCRs are directed at unmutated variant regions. Baseline antibody screening turned up just six or seven seropositive AZD1222 recipients. Donors were chiefly white British, with a greater number of females, and clonal diversity was perhaps underestimated.

On this clone: No antigen is known for it.

Some clones are missing from TCRdb's copy, which holds only in-frame ones; the method was immunoSEQ multiplex PCR. The sample consists of over 110,000 clones, almost 90% of them appearing once. With 7 bases clipped from V and 4 bases from J, the junction kept 5 bases outside the gene matches. Germline CDR1 is SGHAT and CDR2 is FQDESV (reference sequence). The CDR3 contains 13 residues. The material was peripheral blood, obtained 28 days after the second AZD1222 dose. This chain links TRBV11-1 with TRBJ1-2; 8 nucleotides match TRBD1. The sequence derives from an adult who received the AZD1222 COVID-19 vaccine. The CDR3: CASTGQGVYGYTF. For the CDR3, the DNA is TGTGCCAGCACCGGACAGGGAGTCTATGGCTACACCTTC.